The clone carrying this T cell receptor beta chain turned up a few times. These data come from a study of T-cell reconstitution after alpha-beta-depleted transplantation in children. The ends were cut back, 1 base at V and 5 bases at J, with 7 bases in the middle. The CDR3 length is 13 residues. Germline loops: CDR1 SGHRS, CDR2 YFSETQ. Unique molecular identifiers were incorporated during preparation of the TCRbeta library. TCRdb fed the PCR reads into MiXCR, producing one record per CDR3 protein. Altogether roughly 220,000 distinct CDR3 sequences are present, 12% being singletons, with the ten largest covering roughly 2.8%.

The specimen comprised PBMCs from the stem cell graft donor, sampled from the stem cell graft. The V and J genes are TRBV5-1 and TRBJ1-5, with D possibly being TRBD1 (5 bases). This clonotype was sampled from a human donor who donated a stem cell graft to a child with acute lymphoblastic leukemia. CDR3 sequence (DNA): TGCGCCAGCAGCTTGATGGGGGATCAGCCCCAGCATTTT. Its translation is CASSLMGDQPQHF. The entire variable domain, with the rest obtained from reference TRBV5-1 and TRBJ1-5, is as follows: KAGVTQTPRYLIKTRGQQVTLSCSPISGHRSVSWYQQTPGQGLQFLFEYFSETQRNKGNFPGRFSGRQFSNSRSEMNVSTLELGDSALYLCASSLMGDQPQHFGDGTRLSIL.